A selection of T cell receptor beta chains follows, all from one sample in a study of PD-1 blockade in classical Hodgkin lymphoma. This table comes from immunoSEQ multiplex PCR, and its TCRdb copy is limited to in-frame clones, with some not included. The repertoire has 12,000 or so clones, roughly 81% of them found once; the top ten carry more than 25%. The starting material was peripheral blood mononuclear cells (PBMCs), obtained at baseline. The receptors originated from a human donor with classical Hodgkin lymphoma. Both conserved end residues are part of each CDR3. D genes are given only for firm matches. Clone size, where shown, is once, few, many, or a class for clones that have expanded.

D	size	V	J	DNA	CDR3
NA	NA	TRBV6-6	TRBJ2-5	TGTGCCAGCAGTCCCCTAGTAGGCGAGACCCAGTACTTC	CASSPLVGETQYF
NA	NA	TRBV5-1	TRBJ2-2	TGCGCCAGCAGCTTGGCCGAGGGGGCGAACACCGGGGAGCTGTTTTTT	CASSLAEGANTGELFF
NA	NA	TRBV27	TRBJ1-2	TGTGCCAGCAGTTCGCAGGCTATCTATGGCTACACCTTC	CASSSQAIYGYTF
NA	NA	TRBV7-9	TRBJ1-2	TGTGCCAGCAGCTTAGCTTACTTCTATGGCTACACCTTC	CASSLAYFYGYTF
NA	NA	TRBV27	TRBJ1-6	TGTGCCAGCAGTTTACAGGGCCTTTATAATTCACCCCTCCACTTT	CASSLQGLYNSPLHF
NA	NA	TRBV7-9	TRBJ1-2	TGTGCCAGCAGCTCGAATAGACAGGAGGGCTACACCTTC	CASSSNRQEGYTF
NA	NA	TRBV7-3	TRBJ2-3	TGTGCCAGCAGCTTACAGTCAAGCACAGATACGCAGTATTTT	CASSLQSSTDTQYF
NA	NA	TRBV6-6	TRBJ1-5	TGTGCCACATTGGGGGCAGAAACTTCGAATCAGCCCCAGCATTTT	CATLGAETSNQPQHF
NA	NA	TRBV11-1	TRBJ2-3	TGTGCCAGCAGCTCCGAACAGGCAGATACGCAGTATTTT	CASSSEQADTQYF
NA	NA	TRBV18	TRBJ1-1	TGTGCCAGCTCACCACCACGAGGGTTCCCTGAAGCTTTCTTT	CASSPPRGFPEAFF
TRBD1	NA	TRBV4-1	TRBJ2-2	TGCGCCAGCAAGAGGGGGCTGAACACCGGGGAGCTGTTTTTT	CASKRGLNTGELFF
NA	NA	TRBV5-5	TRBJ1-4	TGTGCCAGCAGCTTATATGGGGGAGATGAAAAACTGTTTTTT	CASSLYGGDEKLFF
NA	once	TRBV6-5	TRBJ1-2	TGTGCCAGCAGTTTGGCTGCGGGAGGCTACACCTTC	CASSLAAGGYTF
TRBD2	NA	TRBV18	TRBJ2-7	TGTGCCAGCTCGCTAGCGGGAGTTCTTTACGAGCAGTACTTC	CASSLAGVLYEQYF
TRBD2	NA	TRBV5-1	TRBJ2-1	TGCGCCAGCAGCCCCGACCCGGGACTAGCGGGAGTCCGGATCTTC	CASSPDPGLAGVRIF
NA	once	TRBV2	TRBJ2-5	TGTGCCAGCACGTGGGATTTGAGGGCAGGAGAGACCCAGTACTTC	CASTWDLRAGETQYF
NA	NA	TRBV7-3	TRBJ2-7	TGTGCCAGCAGCTTCCTTCCAGGGGGGTCCTACGAGCAGTACTTC	CASSFLPGGSYEQYF
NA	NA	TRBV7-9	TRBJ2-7	TGTGCCAGCAGCGTAGGTCTAGGAACAGCCGGGCAGCAGTACTTC	CASSVGLGTAGQQYF
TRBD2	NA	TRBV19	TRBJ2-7	TGTGCCAGTGGGCGTAGCGGGACTGCCTACGAGCAGTACTTC	CASGRSGTAYEQYF
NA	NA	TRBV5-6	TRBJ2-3	TGTGCCAGCAGCTTGCTTCCTAGCGCAAGCACAGATACGCAGTATTTT	CASSLLPSASTDTQYF
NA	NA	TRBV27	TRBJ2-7	TGTGCCAGCAGTTTAGTCGGACAGTTCTACGAGCAGTACTTC	CASSLVGQFYEQYF
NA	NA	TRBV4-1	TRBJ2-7	TGCGCCAGCAGCCAAGGGGCAGGGCCCTACGAGCAGTACTTC	CASSQGAGPYEQYF
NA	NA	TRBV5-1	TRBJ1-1	TGCGCCAGCAGCTACGGGGGTCTCACTGAAGCTTTCTTT	CASSYGGLTEAFF
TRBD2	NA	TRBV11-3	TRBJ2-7	TGTGCCAGCAGCTTACAGGGAGGGCTCTACGAGCAGTACTTC	CASSLQGGLYEQYF
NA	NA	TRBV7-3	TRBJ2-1	TGTGCCAGCAGCTTTACTAGTTCAACCTACAATGAGCAGTTCTTC	CASSFTSSTYNEQFF
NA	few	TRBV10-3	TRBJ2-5	TGTGCCATCAGTGACCCCGACGTCCTACAAGAGACCCAGTACTTC	CAISDPDVLQETQYF
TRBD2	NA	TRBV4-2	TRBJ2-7	TGTGCCAGCAGCCAAGAATTAGCGGGAGTAAACTACGAGCAGTACTTC	CASSQELAGVNYEQYF
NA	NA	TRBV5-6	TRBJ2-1	TGTGCCAGCAGCTTTGCGGGGAGTTACAATGAGCAGTTCTTC	CASSFAGSYNEQFF
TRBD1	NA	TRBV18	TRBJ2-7	TGTGCCAGCTCCCCGGAGGGACAGGGAGTCGGGCAGTACTTC	CASSPEGQGVGQYF
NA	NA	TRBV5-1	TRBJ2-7	TGCGCCAGCAGCTCAACAGGGCCCGAGCAGTACTTC	CASSSTGPEQYF
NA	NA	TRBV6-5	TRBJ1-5	TGTGCCAGCAGGGATACAGGACCCTGGCAGCCCCAGCATTTT	CASRDTGPWQPQHF
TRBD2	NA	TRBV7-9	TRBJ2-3	TGTGCCAGCAGCTTAGTTTCTAGCGGGGGGGCCACGGCAGATACGCAGTATTTT	CASSLVSSGGATADTQYF